A selection of T cell receptor beta chains follows, all from one sample in a study of shared clonotypes between healthy human individuals. The assay was immunoSEQ multiplex PCR, and TCRdb's table has in-frame clones only and misses some. The sample has nearly 750,000 clones, 72% seen once. The specimen was memory CD4+ T cells sorted from blood. The receptors were sampled from a woman under 40 in good health. Each CDR3 is given with its conserved first and last residue. Fields, in order: J gene, V gene, clone size, D gene, CDR3 DNA, CDR3 protein. D genes are given only for firm matches. Size values are once, few and many counts, or a class for expanded clones, and some rows have none.

TRBJ2-1 | TRBV28 | . | TRBD1 | TGTGCCAGCAGTACCCGGACAGGGGAAAATGAGCAGTTCTTC | CASSTRTGENEQFF
TRBJ1-2 | TRBV10-3 | . | TRBD1 | TGTGCCATCAGTGTAAAGGGGACAGGGGATGGCTACACCTTC | CAISVKGTGDGYTF
TRBJ2-1 | TRBV6-4 | . | TRBD2 | TGTGCCAGCAGTAGCGCGGGGGGTACAAACAATGAGCAGTTCTTC | CASSSAGGTNNEQFF
TRBJ1-1 | TRBV18 | . | . | TGTGCCAGCTCAGGGGACACTGAAGCTTTCTTT | CASSGDTEAFF
TRBJ2-5 | TRBV2 | . | . | TGTGCCAGCAGTAGATGGGGGGTCCAAGAGACCCAGTACTTC | CASSRWGVQETQYF
TRBJ2-1 | TRBV12-5 | . | TRBD1 | TGTGCTAGTGGTTTGGTACTAGGGGGCAGCTACAATGAGCAGTTCTTC | CASGLVLGGSYNEQFF
TRBJ1-1 | TRBV6-4 | few | . | TGTGCCAGCAGTGATAGTCATCGTATGGCGAACACTGAAGCTTTCTTT | CASSDSHRMANTEAFF
TRBJ1-1 | TRBV6-6 | . | . | TGTGCCAGCAGTTACTCCTCCAATTTGAACACTGAAGCTTTCTTT | CASSYSSNLNTEAFF
TRBJ2-3 | TRBV28 | . | . | TGTGCCAGCACTACGACAGATACGCAGTATTTT | CASTTTDTQYF
TRBJ2-3 | TRBV28 | . | TRBD2 | TGTGCCAGCAGTCTAGCGGGAGGGCCAGCAGATACGCAGTATTTT | CASSLAGGPADTQYF
TRBJ2-7 | TRBV6-1 | . | . | TGTGCCAGCAGTGCCCGGACCGATTCCTACGAGCAGTACTTC | CASSARTDSYEQYF
TRBJ2-5 | TRBV11-2 | . | . | TGTGCCAGCAGCCCACTGAGGGGATCAACGGGGAAGACCCAGTACTTC | CASSPLRGSTGKTQYF
TRBJ2-5 | TRBV10-3 | . | TRBD1 | TGTGCCACTCGGAAAGTCGGACAGGGGTCAGAGACCCAGTACTTC | CATRKVGQGSETQYF
TRBJ1-5 | TRBV18 | . | . | TGTGCCAGCTCACCGGGGTTTGGGCAGCCCCAGCATTTT | CASSPGFGQPQHF
TRBJ2-7 | TRBV5-1 | once | TRBD1 | TGCGCCAGCAGCTTTGAGGGACAGGGCTACGAGCAGTACTTC | CASSFEGQGYEQYF
TRBJ1-1 | TRBV19 | . | . | TGTGCCAGTAGTATAGGGGTCGGAAGAGGACACAAAATCATGAACACTGAAGCTTTCTTT | CASSIGVGRGHKIMNTEAFF
TRBJ2-7 | TRBV5-4 | . | . | TGTGCCAGCAGCTTGTTGGCAGAAACCTACGAGCAGTACTTC | CASSLLAETYEQYF
TRBJ2-1 | TRBV19 | . | TRBD2 | TGTGCCAGTAGTATCGCGCCTCTTACTAGCGGGAGGGCCCATGAGCAGTTCTTC | CASSIAPLTSGRAHEQFF
TRBJ2-1 | TRBV5-1 | . | . | TGCGCCAGCTCGTTGGACACAACCTCCTACAATGAGCAGTTCTTC | CASSLDTTSYNEQFF
TRBJ2-1 | TRBV6-1 | . | . | TGTGCCAGTGAGGGAAACGTGGATGAGCAGTTCTTC | CASEGNVDEQFF
TRBJ1-1 | TRBV5-6 | . | . | TGTGCCAGCAGTTTGATAGGGAACACTGAAGCTTTCTTT | CASSLIGNTEAFF
TRBJ2-4 | TRBV19 | . | TRBD2 | TGTGCCAGTAGTGTGACTAGCGTGCTGGCCAAAAACATTCAGTACTTC | CASSVTSVLAKNIQYF
TRBJ2-7 | TRBV6-6 | . | . | TGTGCCAGCAGCTTTGACTACCTCTACGAGCAGTACTTC | CASSFDYLYEQYF
TRBJ2-5 | TRBV5-1 | many | TRBD2 | TGCGCCAGCAGCATGACTAGCGGGAGGGAAGAGACCCAGTACTTC | CASSMTSGREETQYF
TRBJ2-7 | TRBV18 | once | TRBD1 | TGTGCCAGCTCAGCAACCGGGACAGATTACGAGCAGTACTTC | CASSATGTDYEQYF
TRBJ1-3 | TRBV7-2 | few | . | TGTGCCAGCAGCCCAGGGGTGGGCTCTGGAAACACCATATATTTT | CASSPGVGSGNTIYF
TRBJ1-2 | TRBV9 | . | . | TGTGCCAGCAGCGGCCCCCCCGATGGCTACACCTTC | CASSGPPDGYTF
TRBJ2-7 | TRBV6-1 | few | . | TGTGCCAGCCGACGCCCCGTAGGGGAGCAGTACTTC | CASRRPVGEQYF
TRBJ1-4 | TRBV29-1 | . | TRBD1 | TGCAGCGTGACCGGGACAGGGGCAACTAATGAAAAACTGTTTTTT | CSVTGTGATNEKLFF